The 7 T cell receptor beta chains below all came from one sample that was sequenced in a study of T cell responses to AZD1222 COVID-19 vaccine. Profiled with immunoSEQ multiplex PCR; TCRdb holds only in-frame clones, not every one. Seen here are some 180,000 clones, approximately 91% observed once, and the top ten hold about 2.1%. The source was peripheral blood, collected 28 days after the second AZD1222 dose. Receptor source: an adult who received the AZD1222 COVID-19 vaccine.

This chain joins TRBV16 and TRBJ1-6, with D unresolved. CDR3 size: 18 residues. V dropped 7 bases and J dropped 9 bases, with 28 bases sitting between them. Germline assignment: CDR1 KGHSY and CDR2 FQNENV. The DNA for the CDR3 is TGTGCCAGCACCCGCACGGCATACAGACTCCCGGGCAGTTCACCCCTCCACTTT. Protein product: CASTRTAYRLPGSSPLHF.

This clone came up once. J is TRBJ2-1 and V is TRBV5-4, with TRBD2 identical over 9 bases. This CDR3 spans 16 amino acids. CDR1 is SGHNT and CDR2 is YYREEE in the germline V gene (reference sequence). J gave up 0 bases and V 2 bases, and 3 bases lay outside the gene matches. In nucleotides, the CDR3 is TGTGCCAGCAGCTTCGGCGGGAGGGGCTCCTACAATGAGCAGTTCTTC. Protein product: CASSFGGRGSYNEQFF.

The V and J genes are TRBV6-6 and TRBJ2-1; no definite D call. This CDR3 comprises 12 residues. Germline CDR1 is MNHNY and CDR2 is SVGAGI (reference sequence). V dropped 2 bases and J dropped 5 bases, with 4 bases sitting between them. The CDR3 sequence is CASSYSHNEQFF. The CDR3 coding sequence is TGTGCCAGCAGTTACAGCCACAATGAGCAGTTCTTC.

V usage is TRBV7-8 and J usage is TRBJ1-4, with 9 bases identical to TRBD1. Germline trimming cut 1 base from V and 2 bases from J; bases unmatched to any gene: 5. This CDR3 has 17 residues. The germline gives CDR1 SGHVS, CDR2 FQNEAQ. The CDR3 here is CASSLVGQGPTNEKLFF. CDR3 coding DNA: TGTGCCAGCAGCTTAGTGGGACAGGGACCCACTAATGAAAAACTGTTTTTT.

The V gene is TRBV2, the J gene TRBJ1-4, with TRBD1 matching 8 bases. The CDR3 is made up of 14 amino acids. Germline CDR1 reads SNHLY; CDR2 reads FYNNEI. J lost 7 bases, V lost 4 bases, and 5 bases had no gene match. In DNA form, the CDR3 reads TGTGCCAGCAGTGCGAGACAGGGGTTTGAAAAACTGTTTTTT. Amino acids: CASSARQGFEKLFF.

CDR3 nucleotide sequence: TGTGCCAGTCACCACAGGGGTGGGGGTAATGAAAAACTGTTTTTT. It yields the protein CASHHRGGGNEKLFF. The rearrangement joins TRBV28 to TRBJ1-4, with 7 bases fitting TRBD1. From germline, CDR1 is MDHEN and CDR2 SYDVKM. After removal of 9 bases from V and 4 bases from J, the junction contained 11 bases not matched to a gene. The CDR3 runs to 15 residues.

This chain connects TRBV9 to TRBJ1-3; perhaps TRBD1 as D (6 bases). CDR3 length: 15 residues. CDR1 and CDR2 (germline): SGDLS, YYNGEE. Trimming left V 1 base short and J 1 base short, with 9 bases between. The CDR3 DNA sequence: TGTGCCAGCAGCGTAAAAGGACAGTCTGGAAACACCATATATTTT. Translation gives CASSVKGQSGNTIYF.